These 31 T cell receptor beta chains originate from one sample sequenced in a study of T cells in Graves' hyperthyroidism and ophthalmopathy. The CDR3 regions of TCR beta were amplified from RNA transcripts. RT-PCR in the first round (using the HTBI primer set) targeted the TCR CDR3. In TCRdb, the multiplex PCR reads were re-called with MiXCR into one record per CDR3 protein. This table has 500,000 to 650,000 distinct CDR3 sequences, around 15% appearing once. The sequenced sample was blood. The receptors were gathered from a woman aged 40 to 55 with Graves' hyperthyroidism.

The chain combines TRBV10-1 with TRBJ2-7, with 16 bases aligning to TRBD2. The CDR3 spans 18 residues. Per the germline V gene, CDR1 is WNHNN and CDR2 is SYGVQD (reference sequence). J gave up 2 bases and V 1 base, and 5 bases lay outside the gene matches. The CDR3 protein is CASSEFAGTSGRAYEQYF. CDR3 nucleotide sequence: TGCGCCAGCAGTGAGTTCGCCGGGACTAGCGGGAGGGCCTACGAGCAGTACTTC.

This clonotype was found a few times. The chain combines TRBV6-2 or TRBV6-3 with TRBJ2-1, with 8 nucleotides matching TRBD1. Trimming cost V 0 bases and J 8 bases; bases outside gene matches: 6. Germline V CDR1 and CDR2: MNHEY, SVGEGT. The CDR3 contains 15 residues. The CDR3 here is CASSYSWQGAYEQFF. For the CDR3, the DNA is TGTGCCAGCAGTTACTCATGGCAGGGGGCTTATGAGCAGTTCTTC.

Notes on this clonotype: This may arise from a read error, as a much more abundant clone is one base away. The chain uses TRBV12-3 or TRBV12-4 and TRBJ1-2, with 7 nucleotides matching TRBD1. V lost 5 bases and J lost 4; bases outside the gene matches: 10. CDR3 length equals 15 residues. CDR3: CASSPSQGLSYGYTF. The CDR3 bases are TGTGCCAGCAGTCCCTCACAGGGGCTAAGCTATGGCTACACCTTC.

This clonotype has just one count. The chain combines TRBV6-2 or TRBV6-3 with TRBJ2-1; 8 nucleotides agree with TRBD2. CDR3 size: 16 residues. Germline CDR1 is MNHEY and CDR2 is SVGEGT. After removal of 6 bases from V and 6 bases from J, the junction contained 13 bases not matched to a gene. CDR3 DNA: TGTGCCAGCAGCCTTCAGGGTGCGGGAGGCTTCAATGAGCAGTTCTTC. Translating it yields CASSLQGAGGFNEQFF.

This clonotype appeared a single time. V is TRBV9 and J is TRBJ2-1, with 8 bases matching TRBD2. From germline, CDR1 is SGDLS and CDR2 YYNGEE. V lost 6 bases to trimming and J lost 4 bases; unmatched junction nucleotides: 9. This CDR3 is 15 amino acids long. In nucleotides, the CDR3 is TGTGCCAGCACCCCGACTAGCGAAAGGTACAATGAGCAGTTCTTC. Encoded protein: CASTPTSERYNEQFF.

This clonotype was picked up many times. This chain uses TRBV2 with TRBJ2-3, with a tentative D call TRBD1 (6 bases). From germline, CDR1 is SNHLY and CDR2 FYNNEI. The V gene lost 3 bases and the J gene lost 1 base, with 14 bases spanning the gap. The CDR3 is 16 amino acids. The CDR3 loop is CASSDVAGVRTDTQYF. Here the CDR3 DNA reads TGTGCCAGCAGTGACGTCGCAGGGGTACGCACAGATACGCAGTATTTT.

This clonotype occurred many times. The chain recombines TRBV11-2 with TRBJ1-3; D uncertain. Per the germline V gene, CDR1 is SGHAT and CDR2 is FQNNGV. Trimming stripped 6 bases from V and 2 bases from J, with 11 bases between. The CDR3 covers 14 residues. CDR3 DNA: TGTGCCAGCAGGTCGGCGACGACTGGAAACACCATATATTTT. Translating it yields CASRSATTGNTIYF. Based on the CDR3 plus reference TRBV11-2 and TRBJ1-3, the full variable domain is EAGVAQSPRYKIIEKRQSVAFWCNPISGHATLYWYQQILGQGPKLLIQFQNNGVVDDSQLPKDRFSAERLKGVDSTLKIQPAKLEDSAVYLCASRSATTGNTIYFGEGSWLTVV.

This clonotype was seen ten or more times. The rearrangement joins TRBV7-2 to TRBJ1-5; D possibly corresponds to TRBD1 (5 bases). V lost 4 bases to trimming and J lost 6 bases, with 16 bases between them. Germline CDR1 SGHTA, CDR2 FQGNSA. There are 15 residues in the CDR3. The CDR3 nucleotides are TGTGCCAGCAGCTCCGGCGGGGCGCAAGGTCAGCCCCAGCATTTT. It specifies CASSSGGAQGQPQHF.

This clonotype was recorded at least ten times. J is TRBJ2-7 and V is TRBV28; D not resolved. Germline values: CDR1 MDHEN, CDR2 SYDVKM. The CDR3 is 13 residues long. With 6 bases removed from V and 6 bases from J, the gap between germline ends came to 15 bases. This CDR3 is CASSRPSPGEQYF. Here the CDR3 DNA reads TGTGCCAGCAGCCGACCTAGTCCCGGCGAGCAGTACTTC.

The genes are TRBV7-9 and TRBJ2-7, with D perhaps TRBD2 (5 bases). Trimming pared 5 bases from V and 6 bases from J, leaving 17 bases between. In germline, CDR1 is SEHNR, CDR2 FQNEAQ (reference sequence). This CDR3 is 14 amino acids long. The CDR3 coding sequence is TGTGCCAGCAGCCGCGGGTCCGTCCCACGCGAGCAGTACTTC. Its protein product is CASSRGSVPREQYF.

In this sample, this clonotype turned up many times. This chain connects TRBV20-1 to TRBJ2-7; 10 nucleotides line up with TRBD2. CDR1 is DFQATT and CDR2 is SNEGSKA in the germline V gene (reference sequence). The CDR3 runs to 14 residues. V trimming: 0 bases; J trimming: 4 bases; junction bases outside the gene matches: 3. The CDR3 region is CSARDLAGVYEQYF. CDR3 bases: TGCAGTGCTAGAGATCTAGCGGGAGTGTACGAGCAGTACTTC.

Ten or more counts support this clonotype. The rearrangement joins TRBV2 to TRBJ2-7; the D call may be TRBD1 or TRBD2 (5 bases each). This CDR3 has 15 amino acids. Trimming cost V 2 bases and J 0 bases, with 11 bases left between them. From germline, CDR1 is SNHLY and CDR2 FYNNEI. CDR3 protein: CASSESRGRSYEQYF. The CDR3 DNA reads TGTGCCAGCAGTGAATCTCGGGGACGCTCCTACGAGCAGTACTTC.

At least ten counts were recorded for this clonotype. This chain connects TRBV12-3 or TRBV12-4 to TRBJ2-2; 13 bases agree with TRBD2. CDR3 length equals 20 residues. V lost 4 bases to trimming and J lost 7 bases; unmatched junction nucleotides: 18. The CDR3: CASSSLGLAGSLRGIGELFF. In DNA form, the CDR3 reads TGTGCCAGCAGTTCCCTGGGACTAGCGGGATCCCTGCGAGGGATCGGGGAGCTGTTTTTT.

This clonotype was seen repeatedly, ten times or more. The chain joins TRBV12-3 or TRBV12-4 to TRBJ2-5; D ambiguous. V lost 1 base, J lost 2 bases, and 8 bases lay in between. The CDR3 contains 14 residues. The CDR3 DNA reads TGTGCCAGCAGTTTAGTGGCAGCTCAAGAGACCCAGTACTTC. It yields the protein CASSLVAAQETQYF.

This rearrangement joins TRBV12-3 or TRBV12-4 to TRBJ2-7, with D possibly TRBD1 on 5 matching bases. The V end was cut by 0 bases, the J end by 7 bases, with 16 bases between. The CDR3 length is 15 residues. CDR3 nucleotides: TGTGCCAGCAGTTTAGCGCAGGGTACCCGGACGGAGCAGTACTTC. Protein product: CASSLAQGTRTEQYF.

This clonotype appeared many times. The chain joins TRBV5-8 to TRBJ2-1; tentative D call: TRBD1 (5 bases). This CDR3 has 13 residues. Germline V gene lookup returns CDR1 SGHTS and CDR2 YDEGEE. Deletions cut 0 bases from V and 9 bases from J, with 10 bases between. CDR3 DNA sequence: TGTGCCAGCAGCTTGGAACAGGACCCTGAGCAGTTCTTC. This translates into CASSLEQDPEQFF.

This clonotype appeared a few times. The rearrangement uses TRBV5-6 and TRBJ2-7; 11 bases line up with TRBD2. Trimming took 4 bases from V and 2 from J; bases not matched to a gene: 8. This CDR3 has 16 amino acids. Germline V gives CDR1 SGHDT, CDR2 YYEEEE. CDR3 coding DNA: TGTGCCAGCAGCCCGACTAGCGGGATAACCCCCTACGAGCAGTACTTC. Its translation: CASSPTSGITPYEQYF.

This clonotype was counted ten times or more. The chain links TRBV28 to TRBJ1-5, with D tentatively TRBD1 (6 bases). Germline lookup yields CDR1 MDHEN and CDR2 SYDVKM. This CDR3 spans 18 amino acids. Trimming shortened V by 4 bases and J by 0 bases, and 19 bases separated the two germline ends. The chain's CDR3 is CASSWPITGFNSNQPQHF. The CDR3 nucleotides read TGTGCCAGCAGTTGGCCTATAACAGGGTTCAATAGCAATCAGCCCCAGCATTTT.

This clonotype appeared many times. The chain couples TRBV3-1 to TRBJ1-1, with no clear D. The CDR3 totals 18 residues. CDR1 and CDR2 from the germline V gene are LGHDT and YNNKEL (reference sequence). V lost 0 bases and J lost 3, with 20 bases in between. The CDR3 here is CASSQEMGSGPSHTEAFF. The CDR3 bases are TGTGCCAGCAGCCAAGAAATGGGTAGCGGACCATCGCACACTGAAGCTTTCTTT.

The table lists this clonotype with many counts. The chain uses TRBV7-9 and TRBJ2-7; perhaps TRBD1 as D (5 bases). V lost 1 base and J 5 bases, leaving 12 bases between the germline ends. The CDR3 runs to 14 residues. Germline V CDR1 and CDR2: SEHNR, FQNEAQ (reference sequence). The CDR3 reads CASSLGRVDDEQYF. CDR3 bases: TGTGCCAGCAGCTTAGGCAGGGTTGACGACGAGCAGTACTTC.

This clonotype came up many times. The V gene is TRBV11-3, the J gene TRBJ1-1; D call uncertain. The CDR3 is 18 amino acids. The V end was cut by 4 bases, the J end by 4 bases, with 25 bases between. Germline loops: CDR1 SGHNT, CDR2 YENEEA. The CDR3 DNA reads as TGTGCCAGCAGCTCCCCCCTTTGGGAGGGAAGAAACCGCACTGAAGCTTTCTTT. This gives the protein CASSSPLWEGRNRTEAFF. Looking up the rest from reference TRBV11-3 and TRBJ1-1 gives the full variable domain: EAGVVQSPRYKIIEKKQPVAFWCNPISGHNTLYWYLQNLGQGPELLIRYENEEAVDDSQLPKDRFSAERLKGVDSTLKIQPAELGDSAVYLCASSSPLWEGRNRTEAFFGQGTRLTVV.

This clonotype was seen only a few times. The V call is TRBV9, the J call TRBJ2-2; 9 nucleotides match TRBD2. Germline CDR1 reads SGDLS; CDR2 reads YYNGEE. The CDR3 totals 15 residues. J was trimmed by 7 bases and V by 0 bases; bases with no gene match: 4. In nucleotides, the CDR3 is TGTGCCAGCAGCGTAGGCGGGAGGGGAGGCGGGGAGCTGTTTTTT. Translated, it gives CASSVGGRGGGELFF.

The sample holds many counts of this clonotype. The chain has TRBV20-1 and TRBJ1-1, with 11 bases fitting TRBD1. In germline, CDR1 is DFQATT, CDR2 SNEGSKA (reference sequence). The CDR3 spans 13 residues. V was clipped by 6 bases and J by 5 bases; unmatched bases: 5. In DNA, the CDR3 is TGCAGTGCCGGACAGGGGGCGAGGACTGAAGCTTTCTTT. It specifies CSAGQGARTEAFF.

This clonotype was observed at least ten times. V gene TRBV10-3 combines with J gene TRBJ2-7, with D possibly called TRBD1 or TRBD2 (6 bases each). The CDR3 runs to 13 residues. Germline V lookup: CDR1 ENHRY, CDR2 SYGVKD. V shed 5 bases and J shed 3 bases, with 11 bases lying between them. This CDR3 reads CAISTGTDYEQYF. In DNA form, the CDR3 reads TGTGCCATCAGTACAGGGACTGACTACGAGCAGTACTTC.

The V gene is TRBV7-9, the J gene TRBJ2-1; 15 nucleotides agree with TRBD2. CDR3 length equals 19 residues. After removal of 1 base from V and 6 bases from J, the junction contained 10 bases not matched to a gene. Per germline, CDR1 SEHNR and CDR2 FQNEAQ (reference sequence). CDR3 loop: CASSLVRTSGRVPFNEQFF. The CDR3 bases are TGTGCCAGCAGCTTAGTGAGGACTAGCGGGAGGGTTCCTTTCAATGAGCAGTTCTTC.

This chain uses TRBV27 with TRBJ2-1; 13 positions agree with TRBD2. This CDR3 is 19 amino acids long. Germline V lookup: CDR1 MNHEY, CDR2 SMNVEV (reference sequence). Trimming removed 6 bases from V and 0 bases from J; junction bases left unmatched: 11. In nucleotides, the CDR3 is TGTGCCAGCAGAAAAACCGGGACTAGCGGGGTTAGCTCCTACAATGAGCAGTTCTTC. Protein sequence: CASRKTGTSGVSSYNEQFF.

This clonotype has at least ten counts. The CDR3 protein is CSASTTSEGDTQYF. CDR3 coding DNA: TGCAGTGCTAGCACGACTAGCGAAGGGGATACGCAGTATTTT. The chain links TRBV20-1 to TRBJ2-3, with TRBD2 matching 8 bases. This CDR3 is 14 amino acids long. The junction had 8 bases not matched to a gene; V was cut back by 3 bases and J by 6 bases. Germline loops: CDR1 DFQATT, CDR2 SNEGSKA (reference sequence).

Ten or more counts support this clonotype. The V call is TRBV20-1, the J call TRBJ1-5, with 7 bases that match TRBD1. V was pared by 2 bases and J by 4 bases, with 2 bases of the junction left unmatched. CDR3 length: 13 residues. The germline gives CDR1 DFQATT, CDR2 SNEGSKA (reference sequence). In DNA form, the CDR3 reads TGCAGTGCTAGAAAGACAGGGAATCAGCCCCAGCATTTT. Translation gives CSARKTGNQPQHF.

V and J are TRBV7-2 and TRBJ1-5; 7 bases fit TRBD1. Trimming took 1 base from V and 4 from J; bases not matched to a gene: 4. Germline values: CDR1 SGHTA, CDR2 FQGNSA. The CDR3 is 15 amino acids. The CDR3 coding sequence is TGTGCCAGCAGCTTAGTACAGGGGTATAATCAGCCCCAGCATTTT. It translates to CASSLVQGYNQPQHF.

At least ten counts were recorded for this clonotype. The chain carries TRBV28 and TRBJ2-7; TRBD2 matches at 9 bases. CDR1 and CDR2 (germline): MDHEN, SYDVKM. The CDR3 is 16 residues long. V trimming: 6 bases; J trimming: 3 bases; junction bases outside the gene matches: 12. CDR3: CASRETSGLTLYEQYF. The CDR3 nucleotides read TGTGCCAGCAGGGAGACTAGCGGACTTACCCTCTACGAGCAGTACTTC.

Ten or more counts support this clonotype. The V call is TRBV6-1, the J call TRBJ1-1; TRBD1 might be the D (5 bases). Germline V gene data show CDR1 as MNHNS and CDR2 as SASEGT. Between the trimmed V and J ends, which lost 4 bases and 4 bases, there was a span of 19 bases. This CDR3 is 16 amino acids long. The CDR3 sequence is CASSGPLGGWGTEAFF. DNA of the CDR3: TGTGCCAGCAGTGGCCCCTTGGGGGGATGGGGCACTGAAGCTTTCTTT.